Each of the 17 T cell receptor beta chains below was sequenced from the same sample in a study of tumor and adjacent non-tumor tissue in lung cancer. No cell sorting was done before RNA was extracted from the tissue. The library came from three nested PCR rounds adapted from ARM-PCR protocols. TCRdb re-derived calls from the multiplex PCR reads in MiXCR, one entry per CDR3 protein. The table records about 78,000 distinct CDR3 sequences, roughly 80% of them present only once. The sample was lung tumor tissue. The receptors originated from a woman between 50 and 59 years old with non-small cell lung cancer.

About this clonotype: One junction end disagrees with the germline gene, perhaps due to a read error. The chain has TRBV14 and TRBJ2-1; TRBD2 aligns across 8 bases. Germline lookup yields CDR1 SGHDN and CDR2 FVKESK. The CDR3 is 16 residues long. CDR3 DNA sequence: TGTGCCAGCAGCCAAGATGCGGGAGGTTCCTATAATGAGCAGTTGTTC. Amino acids: CASSQDAGGSYNEQLF.

A word on this clonotype: At one end the junction does not follow the germline gene, possibly because of a read error. The chain has TRBV28 and TRBJ1-6, with D perhaps TRBD1 (5 bases). The germline V gene has CDR1 MDHEN and CDR2 SYDVKM. The CDR3 extends over 15 amino acids. In DNA form, the CDR3 reads TGTGCCAACAGTTTATTGGGAGGGGTAAATTCACCCCTCCACTTT. It translates to CANSLLGGVNSPLHF.

Comments on this clonotype: The final CDR3 position lacks the conserved phenylalanine or tryptophan, pointing to a likely read error. The chain recombines TRBV20-1 with TRBJ2-1; D is possibly TRBD2 (5 bases). The tail of the sequence fits TRBJ2-7 better, so the J call may be wrong. Germline V CDR1 and CDR2: DFQATT, SNEGSKA (reference sequence). The CDR3 extends over 15 amino acids. Written as DNA, the CDR3 is TGCAGTGCTAGAGACCCGCGGACTGGGAACAATGAGCAGTACCTC. Residues: CSARDPRTGNNEQYL.

This chain joins TRBV7-9 and TRBJ2-3; D is possibly TRBD2 (6 bases). CDR3 length: 13 amino acids. V lost 5 bases and J 2 bases, leaving 8 bases between the germline ends. Germline CDR1 reads SEHNR; CDR2 reads FQNEAQ (reference sequence). The CDR3 bases are TGTGCCAGCAGCGGAGGGACCACAGATACGCAGTATTTT. Translating it yields CASSGGTTDTQYF.

Comments on this clonotype: One end of the junction is discordant with germline, which a read error may explain. The chain has TRBV4-2 and TRBJ1-2; possible D gene TRBD1, 6 bases. The CDR3 consists of 17 residues. CDR1 and CDR2 (germline): LGHNA, YNFKEQ. The CDR3 sequence is CASSQGSAQGGHYGYTF. The CDR3 nucleotides are TGTGCTAGCAGCCAAGGTTCCGCCCAAGGGGGACACTATGGCTACACCTTC.

This clonotype has just one count. The junction departs from germline at one end; a sequencing error may be responsible. The genes are TRBV20-1 and TRBJ2-1; D remains unclear. From germline, CDR1 is DFQATT and CDR2 SNEGSKA (reference sequence). The CDR3 consists of 15 residues. DNA of the CDR3: TGCAGTGTTAGACATAGCTGTCTCTCATACAATGAGCAGTTCTTC. The encoded protein is CSVRHSCLSYNEQFF.

As for this clonotype: One end of the junction fails to match germline, which may point to a read error. The chain carries TRBV20-1 and TRBJ2-1; 9 bases line up with TRBD2. There are 12 residues in the CDR3. Germline assignment: CDR1 DFQATT and CDR2 SNEGSKA (reference sequence). The CDR3 loop reads CSAPAGGDEQFF. DNA for the CDR3: TGCAGTGCTCCCGCGGGAGGGGATGAACAGTTCTTC.

On this clonotype itself: The missing conserved phenylalanine or tryptophan at the end of this CDR3 makes a read error likely. The chain carries TRBV30 and TRBJ2-5; D is uncertain. The CDR3 has 14 amino acids. Trimming pared 3 bases from V and 0 bases from J, leaving 11 bases between. Germline values: CDR1 GTSNPN, CDR2 SVGIG (reference sequence). The CDR3 loop reads CAWRGRPYQETQYL. The CDR3 DNA follows: TGTGCCTGGAGAGGACGGCCGTACCAAGAGACCCAGTACCTC.

Note on this clonotype: One junction end disagrees with the germline gene, perhaps due to a read error. The chain is built from TRBV7-2 and TRBJ2-1, with a weak D call TRBD2 (6 bases). The germline V gene encodes CDR1 SGHTA and CDR2 FQGNSA. This CDR3 has 15 amino acids. CDR3 sequence: CATTSRGRKYNEHFF. For the CDR3, the DNA is TGTGCCACAACCTCTAGAGGGAGGAAGTACAATGAGCATTTCTTC.

As regards this clonotype: A read error may produce the germline difference seen at one junction end. J is TRBJ2-1 and V is TRBV6-6; TRBD1 matches 11 bases. CDR3 length: 20 amino acids. Germline CDR1 is MNHNY and CDR2 is SVGAGI (reference sequence). This CDR3 is CASSYSAQMIRDRGYNEQIF. CDR3 nucleotide sequence: TGTGCCAGCAGTTACTCAGCTCAAATGATCCGGGACAGGGGGTATAATGAGCAAATCTTC.

This chain links TRBV20-1 with TRBJ2-3, with 11 nucleotides matching TRBD2. V gave up 7 bases and J gave up 5 bases; unmatched junction bases: 11. CDR3 length equals 15 residues. CDR1 and CDR2 (germline): DFQATT, SNEGSKA (reference sequence). The CDR3 sequence is CSVIAGGPSIDTQYF. The DNA for the CDR3 is TGCAGTGTTATAGCGGGAGGGCCTTCGATAGATACGCAGTATTTT.

In this sample, this clonotype turned up a few times. A read error may account for a junction end that differs from germline. V and J are TRBV20-1 and TRBJ2-7, with D possibly being TRBD1 or TRBD2 (6 bases each). The germline V gene has CDR1 DFQATT and CDR2 SNEGSKA (reference sequence). CDR3 size: 11 residues. CDR3 region: CSTVGGYELYF. The DNA for the CDR3 is TGCAGTACGGTGGGGGGCTACGAGCTGTACTTC.

Turning to this clonotype: One end of the junction is discordant with germline, which a read error may explain. The chain joins TRBV4-1 to TRBJ2-1; D is unclear. Germline CDR1 is MGHRA and CDR2 is YSYEKL. The CDR3 totals 16 residues. The DNA of the CDR3 is TGCGCCAGCTGCCAAGATCACTTGATTAGTGTGGATGAGCAGTTCTTC. It specifies CASCQDHLISVDEQFF.

The chain couples TRBV11-2 to TRBJ2-1, with D tentatively TRBD1 (6 bases). V shed 9 bases and J shed 11 bases, with 17 bases lying between them. Germline loops: CDR1 SGHAT, CDR2 FQNNGV. The CDR3 has 12 residues. The CDR3 region is CASSMGHCQQFF. The CDR3 coding sequence is TGTGCCAGTAGCATGGGACACTGCCAGCAGTTCTTC.

The chain is built from TRBV4-1 and TRBJ2-1; D is unresolved. Germline values: CDR1 MGHRA, CDR2 YSYEKL. The CDR3 extends over 16 amino acids. Trimming shortened V by 10 bases and J by 5 bases, and 24 bases separated the two germline ends. CDR3: CAITYGDRVGNNEQFF. The CDR3 DNA sequence: TGCGCCATCACCTATGGGGATAGGGTCGGTAACAATGAGCAGTTCTTC.

The genes are TRBV10-3 and TRBJ2-7, with D possibly matching TRBD2 (5 bases). Trimming took 10 bases from V and 4 from J, leaving 17 bases between them. The V gene's germline CDR1 is ENHRY and CDR2 SYGVKD. This CDR3 comprises 13 residues. CDR3 amino acids: CAKERTAQYEQYV. The CDR3 DNA sequence: TGTGCCAAGGAGCGGACCGCTCAGTACGAGCAGTACGTC.

For this clonotype: An end of the junction does not agree with germline; a read error may underlie this. The chain couples TRBV24-1 to TRBJ2-6, with D possibly being TRBD1 (5 bases). The CDR3 is made up of 16 amino acids. Per germline, CDR1 KGHDR and CDR2 SFDVKD. CDR3 loop: CATSDGSVSGANILAF. The CDR3 DNA follows: TGTGCCACCAGTGATGGGTCAGTCTCTGGGGCCAACATCCTGGCTTTC.